A selection of T cell receptor beta chains follows, all from one sample in a study of blood T cell repertoires in COVID-19. Libraries were prepared by immunoSEQ multiplex PCR; TCRdb keeps only in-frame clonotypes and omits some of them. The table includes over 200,000 clones, more than 70% detected once. Sequences were obtained from peripheral blood. The receptors were sampled from an older man with acute or convalescent COVID-19. CDR3s include the opening cysteine and the closing phenylalanine or tryptophan. D genes are given only for firm matches. Size is stated for part of the rows, as once, few or many counts, or as a class when the clone is expanded.

v_call: TRBV27
d_call: .
clone_size: once
j_call: TRBJ1-2
cdr3_length: 16
cdr3_nt: TGTGCCAGCAGTTTACTGCGAGGAAGGGGCAACGAGAGCTACACCTTC
cdr3_aa: CASSLLRGRGNESYTF

v_call: TRBV18
d_call: TRBD1
clone_size: few
j_call: TRBJ1-1
cdr3_length: 14
cdr3_nt: TGTGCCAGCTCATCGGACAGGAGGGGCACTGAAGCTTTCTTT
cdr3_aa: CASSSDRRGTEAFF

v_call: TRBV18
d_call: TRBD1
clone_size: once
j_call: TRBJ1-3
cdr3_length: 15
cdr3_nt: TGTGCCAGCTCCCCTCGACAGGGGGAGAGAAACACCATATATTTT
cdr3_aa: CASSPRQGERNTIYF

v_call: TRBV5-1
d_call: TRBD2
clone_size: .
j_call: TRBJ2-1
cdr3_length: 15
cdr3_nt: TGCGCCAGCAGCTTGGGGGGTAGCGGGAGGAATGAGCAGTTCTTC
cdr3_aa: CASSLGGSGRNEQFF

v_call: TRBV21-1
d_call: .
clone_size: .
j_call: TRBJ1-6
cdr3_length: 16
cdr3_nt: TGTGCCAGCAGCCTTAGGGGGACAGCCTATAATTCACCCCTCCACTTT
cdr3_aa: CASSLRGTAYNSPLHF

v_call: TRBV13
d_call: .
clone_size: .
j_call: TRBJ2-1
cdr3_length: 18
cdr3_nt: TGTGCCAGCAGCTTATTGCGCCCGCTCAGCGACCCCTACAATGAGCAGTTCTTC
cdr3_aa: CASSLLRPLSDPYNEQFF

v_call: TRBV29-1
d_call: .
clone_size: .
j_call: TRBJ1-1
cdr3_length: 11
cdr3_nt: TGCAGTGGAACAGGGTACACTGAAGCTTTCTTT
cdr3_aa: CSGTGYTEAFF

v_call: TRBV28
d_call: .
clone_size: .
j_call: TRBJ2-7
cdr3_length: 14
cdr3_nt: TGTGCCAGCAGTTTGAGGGCTACCGTCGGGGAGCAGTACTTC
cdr3_aa: CASSLRATVGEQYF

v_call: TRBV19
d_call: .
clone_size: .
j_call: TRBJ1-5
cdr3_length: 16
cdr3_nt: TGTGCCAGTAGTATGGGGACACTTGCAGTCAATCAGCCCCAGCATTTT
cdr3_aa: CASSMGTLAVNQPQHF

v_call: TRBV6-5
d_call: .
clone_size: once
j_call: TRBJ2-3
cdr3_length: 14
cdr3_nt: TGTGCCAGCAACCTGGGACAAAGCACAGATACGCAGTATTTT
cdr3_aa: CASNLGQSTDTQYF

v_call: TRBV7-9
d_call: .
clone_size: .
j_call: TRBJ2-1
cdr3_length: 15
cdr3_nt: TGTGCCAGCAGCTTTAGTCAGGATTTGGTCGATGAGCAGTTCTTC
cdr3_aa: CASSFSQDLVDEQFF

v_call: TRBV19
d_call: .
clone_size: once
j_call: TRBJ1-3
cdr3_length: 14
cdr3_nt: TGTGCCAGTAGTATACCTCTATCCGGAAACACCATATATTTT
cdr3_aa: CASSIPLSGNTIYF

v_call: TRBV6-5
d_call: .
clone_size: .
j_call: TRBJ1-5
cdr3_length: 15
cdr3_nt: TGTGCCAGCAGCCCCGACAGGAAGAGCAATCAGCCCCAGCATTTT
cdr3_aa: CASSPDRKSNQPQHF

v_call: TRBV6-5
d_call: .
clone_size: once
j_call: TRBJ1-2
cdr3_length: 13
cdr3_nt: TGTGCCAGCAGTCCCTTGTTAGGAGATGGCTACACCTTC
cdr3_aa: CASSPLLGDGYTF

v_call: TRBV6-6
d_call: .
clone_size: .
j_call: TRBJ2-2
cdr3_length: 17
cdr3_nt: TGTGCCAGCAGTAGATTTGCAGGGGTAACGGACACCGGGGAGCTGTTTTTT
cdr3_aa: CASSRFAGVTDTGELFF

v_call: TRBV30
d_call: .
clone_size: .
j_call: TRBJ1-2
cdr3_length: 10
cdr3_nt: TGTGCCTGGGAGGGGTTTGGCTACACCTTC
cdr3_aa: CAWEGFGYTF

v_call: TRBV12-3/TRBV12-4
d_call: .
clone_size: .
j_call: TRBJ1-1
cdr3_length: 13
cdr3_nt: TGTGCCAGCAGTGGACAGATGAACACTGAAGCTTTCTTT
cdr3_aa: CASSGQMNTEAFF

v_call: TRBV3-1/TRBV3-2
d_call: TRBD1
clone_size: .
j_call: TRBJ2-1
cdr3_length: 14
cdr3_nt: TGTGCCAGCAGCCGACAGGGGATTCTCAATGAGCAGTTCTTC
cdr3_aa: CASSRQGILNEQFF

v_call: TRBV11-2
d_call: TRBD1
clone_size: .
j_call: TRBJ2-2
cdr3_length: 14
cdr3_nt: TGTGCCAGCAGCCCAGACAGGGACACCGGGGAGCTGTTTTTT
cdr3_aa: CASSPDRDTGELFF

v_call: TRBV7-7
d_call: .
clone_size: .
j_call: TRBJ2-3
cdr3_length: 15
cdr3_nt: TGTGCTAGCAGCCGACAGGCCCACCCCCCGGATACGCAGTATTTT
cdr3_aa: CASSRQAHPPDTQYF

v_call: TRBV10-3
d_call: .
clone_size: once
j_call: TRBJ2-7
cdr3_length: 14
cdr3_nt: TGTGCCATCAGTGAGGGGACTCTCCCCCACGAGCAGTACTTC
cdr3_aa: CAISEGTLPHEQYF

v_call: TRBV6-1
d_call: TRBD1
clone_size: .
j_call: TRBJ1-1
cdr3_length: 14
cdr3_nt: TGTGCCAGCAGTGAAACAGGGGTAGGGACTGAAGCTTTCTTT
cdr3_aa: CASSETGVGTEAFF

v_call: TRBV27
d_call: TRBD2
clone_size: .
j_call: TRBJ2-3
cdr3_length: 14
cdr3_nt: TGTGCCAGCAGTGGTCGCGGGAGGACAGATACGCAGTATTTT
cdr3_aa: CASSGRGRTDTQYF

v_call: TRBV5-6
d_call: .
clone_size: .
j_call: TRBJ1-3
cdr3_length: 14
cdr3_nt: TGTGCCAGCAGCTTGGGGGGGGTCCGAAACACCATATATTTT
cdr3_aa: CASSLGGVRNTIYF

v_call: TRBV5-5
d_call: TRBD2
clone_size: .
j_call: TRBJ2-1
cdr3_length: 17
cdr3_nt: TGTGCCAGCAGCTTGGACCGACTAGCGGGAGCCTACAATGAGCAGTTCTTC
cdr3_aa: CASSLDRLAGAYNEQFF

v_call: TRBV27
d_call: .
clone_size: few
j_call: TRBJ2-1
cdr3_length: 13
cdr3_nt: TGTGCCAGCAGTTGGACACAGGTCAATGAGCAGTTCTTC
cdr3_aa: CASSWTQVNEQFF

v_call: TRBV4-2
d_call: TRBD2
clone_size: .
j_call: TRBJ2-3
cdr3_length: 17
cdr3_nt: TGTGCCAGCAGCCAAGTGACTAGCGGGGGGGCCCCAGATACGCAGTATTTT
cdr3_aa: CASSQVTSGGAPDTQYF

v_call: TRBV29-1
d_call: .
clone_size: .
j_call: TRBJ2-2
cdr3_length: 14
cdr3_nt: TGCAGCGTTGCCGGGGGGCTGCCCACCGGGGAGCTGTTTTTT
cdr3_aa: CSVAGGLPTGELFF

v_call: TRBV3-1/TRBV3-2
d_call: TRBD2
clone_size: .
j_call: TRBJ2-1
cdr3_length: 17
cdr3_nt: TGTGCCAGCAGCCAGCGACTAGCGGGGGGGCTATACAATGAGCAGTTCTTC
cdr3_aa: CASSQRLAGGLYNEQFF

v_call: TRBV20-1
d_call: .
clone_size: few
j_call: TRBJ1-1
cdr3_length: 11
cdr3_nt: TGCAGTGCTTCCGGGGGAATAGAAGCTTTCTTT
cdr3_aa: CSASGGIEAFF

v_call: TRBV27
d_call: TRBD1
clone_size: .
j_call: TRBJ1-3
cdr3_length: 17
cdr3_nt: TGTGCCAGCAGTTTCCCTATGGACAGGCCGCCGGGAAACACCATATATTTT
cdr3_aa: CASSFPMDRPPGNTIYF

v_call: TRBV6-1
d_call: .
clone_size: .
j_call: TRBJ1-1
cdr3_length: 14
cdr3_nt: TGTGCCAGCAGTGAAGCACAGTGGAACACTGAAGCTTTCTTT
cdr3_aa: CASSEAQWNTEAFF

v_call: TRBV6-5
d_call: TRBD1
clone_size: .
j_call: TRBJ1-2
cdr3_length: 14
cdr3_nt: TGTGCCAGCAGTCCTCAGACAGGGATCTATGGCTACACCTTC
cdr3_aa: CASSPQTGIYGYTF

v_call: TRBV29-1
d_call: .
clone_size: .
j_call: TRBJ2-6
cdr3_length: 17
cdr3_nt: TGCAGCGTTGATATCCTCCCCCGTAACTCTGGGGCCAACGTCCTGACTTTC
cdr3_aa: CSVDILPRNSGANVLTF

v_call: TRBV28
d_call: .
clone_size: .
j_call: TRBJ2-1
cdr3_length: 16
cdr3_nt: TGTGCCAGCAGTTTTGGTTACTCGAGCTCCTACAATGAGCAGTTCTTC
cdr3_aa: CASSFGYSSSYNEQFF

v_call: TRBV14
d_call: .
clone_size: .
j_call: TRBJ1-1
cdr3_length: 12
cdr3_nt: TGTGCCAGCAGCCAAGTATATACTGAAGCTTTCTTT
cdr3_aa: CASSQVYTEAFF

v_call: TRBV14
d_call: .
clone_size: .
j_call: TRBJ2-7
cdr3_length: 13
cdr3_nt: TGTGCCAGCAGAAGGGCCGGGACCTACGAGCAGTACTTC
cdr3_aa: CASRRAGTYEQYF

v_call: TRBV24-1
d_call: .
clone_size: .
j_call: TRBJ2-5
cdr3_length: 13
cdr3_nt: TGTGCCACCAGTGAGGCCAGGGGACAGACCCAGTACTTC
cdr3_aa: CATSEARGQTQYF

v_call: TRBV19
d_call: .
clone_size: .
j_call: TRBJ2-2
cdr3_length: 16
cdr3_nt: TGTGCCAGCAGTATGAATTTGGGAGGCGAGAGAGGGGAGCTGTTTTTT
cdr3_aa: CASSMNLGGERGELFF

v_call: TRBV19
d_call: TRBD2
clone_size: .
j_call: TRBJ2-7
cdr3_length: 15
cdr3_nt: TGTGCCAGTAGTATAGGAGTAACTAGCGGCTACGAGCAGTACTTC
cdr3_aa: CASSIGVTSGYEQYF

v_call: TRBV5-1
d_call: .
clone_size: few
j_call: TRBJ2-3
cdr3_length: 14
cdr3_nt: TGCGCCAGCAGCTTATTTCTGAGCACAGATACGCAGTATTTT
cdr3_aa: CASSLFLSTDTQYF

v_call: TRBV3-1/TRBV3-2
d_call: .
clone_size: .
j_call: TRBJ2-1
cdr3_length: 15
cdr3_nt: TGTGCCAGCAGCATTTCCACATTCCCAGGGAATGAGCAGTTCTTC
cdr3_aa: CASSISTFPGNEQFF

v_call: TRBV2
d_call: .
clone_size: once
j_call: TRBJ1-2
cdr3_length: 13
cdr3_nt: TGTGCCAGCAGTGAACGCAGGGACTATGGCTACACCTTC
cdr3_aa: CASSERRDYGYTF

v_call: TRBV3-1/TRBV3-2
d_call: .
clone_size: .
j_call: TRBJ1-3
cdr3_length: 14
cdr3_nt: TGTGCCAGCAGCCAACCGGGGGTCGGAAACACCATATATTTT
cdr3_aa: CASSQPGVGNTIYF

v_call: TRBV5-1
d_call: .
clone_size: .
j_call: TRBJ2-5
cdr3_length: 16
cdr3_nt: TGCGCCAGCAGCTTAATTCAGGGGATACGAGGAGAGACCCAGTACTTC
cdr3_aa: CASSLIQGIRGETQYF

v_call: TRBV7-3
d_call: TRBD2
clone_size: .
j_call: TRBJ2-6
cdr3_length: 19
cdr3_nt: TGTGCCAGCAGCCCGGGGGCTAGCGGGAGCCTCTCTGGGGCCAACGTCCTGACTTTC
cdr3_aa: CASSPGASGSLSGANVLTF